What follows describes a single T cell receptor (beta chain). Unique molecular identifiers were used to barcode this TCRbeta library. TCRdb itself ran the PCR reads through MiXCR, one entry per CDR3 protein. The data contain around 960,000 distinct CDR3 sequences, less than 30% of them singletons. This sample stems from a study of T-cell reconstitution after alpha-beta-depleted transplantation in children. This CDR3 spans 14 amino acids. The V gene end was trimmed by 5 bases and the J gene end by 14 bases; junction bases not matched to a gene: 16. The input for sequencing was PBMCs, mostly from graft donor cells, taken 360 days after TCRalphabeta/CD19-depleted stem cell transplant. This receptor was identified in a boy in the first two years of life who had a stem cell transplant for SCID, so the T cells may come from the graft donor. The chain is built from TRBV12-3 or TRBV12-4 and TRBJ1-1, with 8 bases matching TRBD1. In nucleotides, the CDR3 is TGTGCCAGCAGTGTACTTACAGGGGGAGCCTGGACCTTCTTT. Translated: CASSVLTGGAWTFF.